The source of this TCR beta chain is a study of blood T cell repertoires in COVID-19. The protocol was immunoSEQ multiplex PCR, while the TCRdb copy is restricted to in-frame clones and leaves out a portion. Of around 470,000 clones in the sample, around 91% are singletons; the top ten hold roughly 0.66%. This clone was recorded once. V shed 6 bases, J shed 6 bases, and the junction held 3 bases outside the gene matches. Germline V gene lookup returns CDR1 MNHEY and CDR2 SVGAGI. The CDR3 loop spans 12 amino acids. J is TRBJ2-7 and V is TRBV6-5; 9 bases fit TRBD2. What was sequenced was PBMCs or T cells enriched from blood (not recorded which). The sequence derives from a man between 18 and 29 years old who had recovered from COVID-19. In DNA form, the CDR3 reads TGTGCCAGCAGGCCTAGCGGGATCGAGCAGTACTTC. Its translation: CASRPSGIEQYF.